The 20 T cell receptor beta chains below all came from one sample that was sequenced in a study of Graves' ophthalmopathy and Graves' hyperthyroidism. RNA transcripts were the template, and TCR beta CDR3 regions were amplified from them. First-round RT-PCR with HTBI primers preceded a second-round multiplex PCR. TCRdb analysed the multiplex PCR reads with MiXCR anew, one entry per CDR3 protein. There are 300,000 to 450,000 distinct CDR3 sequences in the sample; roughly 15% occur only once, and 2.4% lies in the top ten. Sequences were obtained from peripheral blood. The receptors derive from an adult woman with stable Graves' hyperthyroidism.

This clonotype has more than one count but fewer than ten. This chain uses TRBV20-1 with TRBJ2-2; D call uncertain. Trimming removed 3 bases from V and 0 bases from J, with 8 bases in between. Germline CDR1 and CDR2: DFQATT and SNEGSKA (reference sequence). The CDR3 length is 14 residues. The CDR3 is CSARVYSNTGELFF. Here the CDR3 DNA reads TGCAGTGCTAGGGTGTACTCGAACACCGGGGAGCTGTTTTTT.

The chain links TRBV6-1 to TRBJ2-2; 10 nucleotides agree with TRBD1. This CDR3 is built from 16 residues. Per the germline V gene, CDR1 is MNHNS and CDR2 is SASEGT. V gave up 4 bases and J gave up 4 bases; unmatched junction bases: 6. CDR3 in DNA: TGTGCCAGCAGTGGGCGGGGACAGGGGTCCACCGGGGAGCTGTTTTTT. Translation: CASSGRGQGSTGELFF.

The sample holds a few counts of this clonotype. The CDR3 reads CATGYRDRDSSTEAFF. DNA for the CDR3: TGTGCCACCGGTTACCGGGACAGGGATTCTAGCACTGAAGCTTTCTTT. The gene calls are TRBV24-1 and TRBJ1-1; 9 positions match TRBD1. The CDR3 length is 16 residues. The V segment lost 9 bases and the J segment 4 bases; nucleotides outside the gene matches: 14. Germline lookup yields CDR1 KGHDR and CDR2 SFDVKD.

This clonotype was observed at least ten times. V gene TRBV28 combines with J gene TRBJ2-6; D is uncertain. V shed 8 bases and J shed 0 bases, with 8 bases lying between them. In germline, CDR1 is MDHEN, CDR2 SYDVKM. CDR3 length: 14 residues. This CDR3 is CASSRPSGANVLTF. CDR3 DNA: TGTGCCAGCTCCCGACCCTCTGGGGCCAACGTCCTGACTTTC. The full variable domain, in which reference TRBV28 and TRBJ2-6 provide the parts outside the CDR3, is DVKVTQSSRYLVKRTGEKVFLECVQDMDHENMFWYRQDPGLGLRLIYFSYDVKMKEKGDIPEGYSVSREKKERFSLILESASTNQTSMYLCASSRPSGANVLTFGAGSRLTVL.

This clonotype has at least ten counts. The gene calls are TRBV12-3 or TRBV12-4 and TRBJ2-7; possibly TRBD1 or TRBD2 for D (5 bases each). The CDR3 loop spans 16 amino acids. Trimming removed 6 bases from V and 3 bases from J, with 21 bases in between. CDR3 sequence reads: CASSPSPTRGRYEQYF. Written as DNA, the CDR3 is TGTGCCAGCAGCCCCAGCCCGACAAGGGGACGCTACGAGCAGTACTTC.

The table lists this clonotype with many counts. The genes are TRBV20-1 and TRBJ2-5, with unresolved D. This CDR3 comprises 14 residues. V lost 2 bases and J lost 3, with 13 bases in between. The germline V gene has CDR1 DFQATT and CDR2 SNEGSKA (reference sequence). CDR3 DNA: TGCAGTGCTAGAATAGACCCGGGTAAAGAGACCCAGTACTTC. This sequence encodes CSARIDPGKETQYF.

In this sample, this clonotype turned up once. The rearrangement joins TRBV6-1 to TRBJ1-2; D perhaps matches TRBD1 (6 bases). V lost 8 bases and J 8 bases, leaving 21 bases between the germline ends. The CDR3 has 14 amino acids. CDR1 is MNHNS and CDR2 is SASEGT in the germline V gene. CDR3 sequence: CASGGDTQVGGYTF. In nucleotides, the CDR3 is TGTGCCAGCGGGGGGGACACCCAGGTCGGAGGCTACACCTTC.

This clonotype was recorded at least ten times. The chain uses TRBV6-1 and TRBJ1-2; TRBD1 agrees at 11 bases. V dropped 7 bases and J dropped 5; count of bases not matched to a gene: 9. Germline V gene data show CDR1 as MNHNS and CDR2 as SASEGT. This CDR3 has 15 amino acids. The CDR3 sequence: CASTQDRGRLYGYTF. The CDR3 DNA reads TGTGCCAGCACCCAGGACAGGGGGCGCCTTTATGGCTACACCTTC.

The chain links TRBV7-8 to TRBJ2-5; TRBD2 matches 7 bases. The CDR3 extends over 16 amino acids. The junction had 12 bases not matched to a gene; V was cut back by 5 bases and J by 3 bases. Germline values: CDR1 SGHVS, CDR2 FQNEAQ. CDR3 sequence (DNA): TGTGCCAGCAGCCCCCCCCTGCGGGAGAGCAAAGAGACCCAGTACTTC. Amino acids: CASSPPLRESKETQYF.

The chain joins TRBV27 to TRBJ2-7, with 10 bases lining up with TRBD1. Germline loops: CDR1 MNHEY, CDR2 SMNVEV (reference sequence). V gave up 6 bases and J gave up 3 bases; unmatched junction bases: 5. The CDR3 is 14 amino acids. The CDR3 loop is CASSRTGGNYEQYF. The DNA for the CDR3 is TGTGCCAGCAGCCGGACAGGGGGGAACTACGAGCAGTACTTC.

Ten or more counts support this clonotype. The chain has TRBV6-5 and TRBJ2-5; D call uncertain. The CDR3 is made up of 14 amino acids. Germline values: CDR1 MNHEY, CDR2 SVGAGI. With 4 bases removed from V and 5 bases from J, the gap between germline ends came to 14 bases. CDR3 loop: CASSSDRTAETQYF. The CDR3, as DNA: TGTGCCAGCAGTTCTGATCGGACGGCGGAGACCCAGTACTTC.

This clonotype was seen many times. The chain combines TRBV2 with TRBJ2-5; D is possibly TRBD1 (7 bases). The CDR3 is 13 amino acids. CDR1 and CDR2 (germline): SNHLY, FYNNEI. V dropped 7 bases and J dropped 2 bases, with 11 bases sitting between them. The DNA of the CDR3 is TGTGCCAGCACGGGGGACAGACAAGAGACCCAGTACTTC. This sequence encodes CASTGDRQETQYF.

This clonotype was seen repeatedly, ten times or more. The V gene is TRBV6-1, the J gene TRBJ2-2; TRBD1 matches 7 bases. Germline V gene sequence: CDR1 MNHNS, CDR2 SASEGT. The CDR3 is 15 residues long. V lost 6 bases and J lost 4; bases outside the gene matches: 8. The CDR3 sequence: CASSLGQASTGELFF. In nucleotides, the CDR3 is TGTGCCAGCAGCCTTGGACAGGCGAGCACCGGGGAGCTGTTTTTT.

This clonotype was observed a handful of times. The gene calls are TRBV10-3 and TRBJ2-3, with 10 bases aligning to TRBD2. Germline V gene sequence: CDR1 ENHRY, CDR2 SYGVKD. V shed 6 bases and J 4 bases; nucleotides not matched to a gene: 7. CDR3 length equals 15 residues. CDR3 residues: CAIRGLAGVSDTQYF. As DNA, the CDR3 is TGTGCCATCAGGGGTCTAGCGGGAGTATCAGATACGCAGTATTTT.

This chain links TRBV24-1 with TRBJ1-3; perhaps TRBD1 as D (5 bases). Deletions cut 4 bases from V and 6 bases from J, with 12 bases between. This CDR3 spans 14 amino acids. Germline V CDR1 and CDR2: KGHDR, SFDVKD. CDR3 loop: CATSEPGTPNTIYF. In DNA, the CDR3 is TGTGCCACCAGTGAACCCGGGACTCCAAACACCATATATTTT.

A few counts support this clonotype. The chain combines TRBV7-8 with TRBJ2-5; D gene ambiguous. Germline V gene lookup returns CDR1 SGHVS and CDR2 FQNEAQ. Trimming stripped 0 bases from V and 5 bases from J, with 13 bases between. The CDR3 contains 15 residues. CDR3 amino acids: CASSLAGARSETQYF. CDR3 nucleotide sequence: TGTGCCAGCAGCTTAGCAGGAGCTAGGAGCGAGACCCAGTACTTC.

This clonotype was observed at least ten times. This chain connects TRBV7-9 to TRBJ2-7; 11 bases fit TRBD2. This CDR3 has 14 residues. Looked up from germline, CDR1 is SEHNR and CDR2 is FQNEAQ (reference sequence). Germline trimming cut 8 bases from V and 4 bases from J; bases unmatched to any gene: 7. The CDR3 nucleotides are TGTGCCAGCGCGGATAGCGGGAGGGATTACGAGCAGTACTTC. Amino acids: CASADSGRDYEQYF.

This chain joins TRBV28 and TRBJ2-6; D may be TRBD1 (5 bases). Germline lookup yields CDR1 MDHEN and CDR2 SYDVKM. V dropped 7 bases and J dropped 1 base, with 17 bases sitting between them. The CDR3 is 17 residues long. The DNA for the CDR3 is TGTGCCAGCACCAAGCCCAGGGTTAGGTCTGGGGCCAACGTCCTGACTTTC. Translated, it gives CASTKPRVRSGANVLTF.

This clonotype showed up many times. CDR3 protein: CASSPPGVQYF. Here the CDR3 DNA reads TGTGCCAGCAGCCCACCGGGGGTGCAGTACTTC. V is TRBV5-8 and J is TRBJ2-7; perhaps TRBD2 as D (6 bases). CDR3 length: 11 residues. V was cut by 4 bases and J by 9 bases, with 11 bases left in between. Germline loops: CDR1 SGHTS, CDR2 YDEGEE.

This chain joins TRBV28 and TRBJ2-7, with 9 bases fitting TRBD1. Unmatched junction bases numbered 3, after V lost 10 bases and J lost 2 bases. The CDR3 is 12 residues long. The germline gives CDR1 MDHEN, CDR2 SYDVKM. The CDR3 bases are TGTGCCACAACAGGGGGCCCCTACGAGCAGTACTTC. It specifies CATTGGPYEQYF.